The sequence of this T cell receptor (beta chain) was determined in a study of blood T cell repertoires in COVID-19. Study background: The analysed material was cDNA or gDNA that came from T cells, B-cell-depleted T cells, or PBMCs.

Per the original data handling: Estimates of nucleated cell counts were drawn from the amplification of reference gene primers. Clones were read by immunoSEQ multiplex PCR, and TCRdb kept only the in-frame ones, dropping some. The V and J calls and clone size were taken over from that table, and D and trimming were inferred from the DNA. The profile shows about 280,000 clones, 90% of them singletons. The age range of participants was about 18 to 89 years, with residence in about two dozen US areas. Participants' own reports of clinical history determined their cohort assignment. V lost 2 bases and J lost 5; bases outside the gene matches: 6. This CDR3 comprises 15 residues. CDR1 and CDR2 from the germline V gene are MGHRA and YSYEKL.

This chain links TRBV4-1 with TRBJ2-7; 10 nucleotides agree with TRBD1. The sequence derives from a young woman with acute COVID-19. The specimen was PBMCs or T cells enriched from blood (not recorded which). CDR3 coding DNA: TGCGCCAGCAGCCAACTGGGACAGGGGACGGACGAGCAGTACTTC. This encodes CASSQLGQGTDEQYF.